One T cell receptor beta chain is described in this entry. As yet, its antigen is unknown. The data are from a study of vaccination effects on CD4 cells after COVID-19. General study points: Healthy vaccine recipients' vaccine-induced clones were almost all SARS-CoV-2 mono-reactive.

Trimming took 7 bases from V and 5 from J; bases not matched to a gene: 7. Germline V gene sequence: CDR1 MDHEN, CDR2 SYDVKM. This CDR3 contains 13 residues. Libraries were prepared by immunoSEQ multiplex PCR; TCRdb keeps only in-frame clonotypes and omits some of them. The repertoire holds 77,000 or so clones, with about 78% as singletons. Within the ViraFEST assay, antigen-specific CD4+ T cells underwent expansion with viral peptide pools prior to sequencing. Subsequent to roughly 9 days of culture, CD4+ T cells were isolated. Vaccine recipients, nucleocapsid antibody negative, had no prior SARS-CoV-2 infection. On days 3 and 7, fresh IL-2 medium replaced half the medium.

Sequenced here: CD4+ T cells from PBMCs cultured with SARS-CoV-2 spike peptides, sampled before COVID-19 vaccination. The origin of this receptor is a human donor who received a COVID-19 vaccine. This chain connects TRBV28 to TRBJ1-1; 7 nucleotides line up with TRBD1. The CDR3 protein is CASNSQGFTEAFF. CDR3 bases: TGTGCCAGCAATTCACAGGGGTTTACTGAAGCTTTCTTT.